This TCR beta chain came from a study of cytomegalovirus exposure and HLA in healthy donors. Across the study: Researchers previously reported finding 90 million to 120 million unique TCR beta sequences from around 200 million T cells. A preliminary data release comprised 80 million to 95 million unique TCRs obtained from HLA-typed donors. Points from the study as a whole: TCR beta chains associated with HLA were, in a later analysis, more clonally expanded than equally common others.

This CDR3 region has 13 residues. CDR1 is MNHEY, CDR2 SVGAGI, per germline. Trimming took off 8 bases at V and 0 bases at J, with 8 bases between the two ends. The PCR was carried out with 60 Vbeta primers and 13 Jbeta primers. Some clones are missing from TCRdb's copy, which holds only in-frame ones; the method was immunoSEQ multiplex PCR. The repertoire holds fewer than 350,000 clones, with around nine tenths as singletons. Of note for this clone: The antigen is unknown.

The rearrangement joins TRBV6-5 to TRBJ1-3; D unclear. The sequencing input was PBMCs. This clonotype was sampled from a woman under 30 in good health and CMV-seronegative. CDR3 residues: CASPPGSGNTIYF. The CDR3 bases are TGTGCCAGCCCGCCCGGCTCTGGAAACACCATATATTTT.